Described below is a single T cell receptor (beta chain) sequence and its context. Its binding antigen is unknown. Base qualities were left out, and no much larger clone turns up one base away. The collaborating institutions used their own protocols to collect whole blood in K2EDTA tubes. Collaborator samples were shipped for TCRbeta analysis as frozen whole blood, isolated PBMCs, or DNA extracted from either sample type. The germline V gene (reference sequence) yields LNHDA for CDR1 and SQIVND for CDR2. V is cut by 5 bases and J by 7 bases, and the space between the germline ends is 20 bases. From the cysteine through the phenylalanine, the CDR3 covers 15 amino acids. Of all the DNA, just the CDR3 is kept, 45 bases in frame from base 1. TCRbeta CDR3 regions were amplified from genomic DNA using the immunoSEQ Assay, a bias-controlled multiplex PCR. Under the source paper's analysis protocol: Nucleated cell counts per sample were estimated from amplification of reference gene primers within the assay. Sequence reads were collapsed and filtered to measure the absolute abundance of every unique TCRbeta CDR3 rearrangement. For each sample, productive Simpson clonality was calculated as the square root of Simpson's diversity index over productive rearrangements. TCRdb stores this immuneACCESS table with in-frame sequences only. Part of the clones is absent; in the studies checked, under half of the shortfall reflects unresolved V genes, and no reason is known for the rest. D and trimming were read from the DNA, whereas the V and J calls and clone size are those reported in that table. This sample gives approximately 77,000 clones in total; around 69% of them show up just once. The ten largest clones capture approximately 15% of the sample.

The record originates from a study of blood T cell repertoires in COVID-19 (dated by TCRdb to the early 2020s). Concerning the study at large: Samples covering the acute and convalescent phases of COVID-19 were provided by collaborators in the United States, Italy and Spain. The material from the prospective study consisted of cDNA or gDNA derived from T cells, B-cell-depleted T cells, or PBMCs. The dataset comprised deeply sampled blood TCRbeta repertoires from subjects exposed to, actively infected with, or recovered from COVID-19. The repertoires were released in a freely available public database meant as a resource for research on the immune response to SARS-CoV-2. Samples came from the ongoing ImmuneRACE study (first 160 participants) plus 1,254 subjects from 6 global collaborators. The sample metadata nearly always contained a de-identified subject ID, COVID-19 status, age in years and sex. HLA class I and class II types, where available, came from metadata supplied by the sample provider rather than from assay-based typing. What the authors observed across the whole study: Clinical and demographic metadata were provided uncurated, with the amount varying by source and participant.

The source is a man between 65 and 79 years old with active or convalescent COVID-19. The chain couples TRBV19 to TRBJ2-5, with TRBD1 tentatively as D gene (6 bases match). The material sequenced was peripheral blood. At the DNA level, the sequence is TGTGCCAGTAGTCTAGGGATTCAGGGGCTTGGGACCCAGTACTTC. It is translated as CASSLGIQGLGTQYF.